The source of this TCR beta chain is a study of OX40 agonist ivuxolimab in advanced cancers. Looked up from germline, CDR1 is MDHEN and CDR2 is SYDVKM. V lost 3 bases to trimming and J lost 5 bases, with 4 bases between them. The CDR3 runs to 11 residues. The table came from immunoSEQ multiplex PCR; TCRdb's copy has only in-frame clones and leaves some out. Here the sample spans under 50,000 clones, more than 75% being singletons. This chain links TRBV28 with TRBJ2-5; no clear D. This TCR derives from an adult with an advanced solid tumor such as melanoma, head and neck, liver or kidney cancer. This sample comprised CD4+ or CD8+ T cells sorted from blood, obtained in a trial of the OX40 agonist ivuxolimab. The CDR3 sequence: CASSFTETQYF. In DNA form, the CDR3 reads TGTGCCAGCAGTTTTACGGAGACCCAGTACTTC.